This T cell receptor (beta chain) was recovered during a study of memory CD4+ T cells and cytomegalovirus serostatus. This CDR3 is 15 amino acids long. Regarding the study as a whole: 67 of 164 known CMV-associated TCRbeta sequences appeared in CD4+ memory.

The sort gate was single viable CD3+CD4+CD8-CD45RO+ cells for memory CD4+ T cells. Serum IgG to CMV pp150, pp28, p38 and p52 defined serostatus. Concerning this clone itself: Its matching antigen is unknown.

TCRdb keeps only in-frame clones here, not all; method: immunoSEQ multiplex PCR. The sample holds under 45,000 clones, over 65% seen once. Input material: memory CD4+ T cells from blood. The genes are TRBV21-1 and TRBJ2-1; the table calls TRBD1, which could not be checked here. TRBV21-1 is a known pseudogene. The sequence derives from an adult in good health and CMV-seronegative. The CDR3, as DNA: TGTGCCAGCAGCTCCGTCCAGGGGACCGTCGGTGAGCAGTTCTTC. Translating it yields CASSSVQGTVGEQFF.